This T cell receptor (beta chain) stems from a study of regulatory T cells in long-lasting Graves disease. Germline values: CDR1 SGHDN, CDR2 FVKESK. This CDR3 comprises 13 residues. V lost 5 bases and J lost 5; bases outside the gene matches: 5. Combining iRepertoire HTBI primers with Arm-PCR of CDR3 regions, the authors built TCR beta libraries. TCRdb ran MiXCR on the multiplex PCR reads and lists one entry per CDR3 protein. This sample has roughly 400,000 distinct CDR3 sequences, with 20% to 25% found just once. This clonotype was found a few times. Its antigen is currently unknown. Possible read error: a much larger clone is one base away. The time point here: persistent/refractory GD, antithyroid drugs over 5 years with positive TRAb. RNA extracted from PBMCs served as the sequencing template. Findings and limits, study-wide: Patients with persistent Graves' had lower TCR diversity than newly diagnosed patients. With persistent disease, TRBV28, TRBJ1-2 and TRBJ2-5 were the favored segments.

This receptor was taken from a female donor with Graves disease. This material consisted of peripheral blood mononuclear cells (PBMCs), taken when the disease was refractory, from a patient treated with antithyroid drugs. The rearrangement uses TRBV14 and TRBJ1-2; 7 positions agree with TRBD1. This chain's CDR3 is CASSAVQGYGYTF. The CDR3 nucleotides read TGTGCCAGCAGCGCGGTACAGGGGTATGGCTACACCTTC. Looking up the rest from reference TRBV14 and TRBJ1-2 gives the full variable domain: EAGVTQFPSHSVIEKGQTVTLRCDPISGHDNLYWYRRVMGKEIKFLLHFVKESKQDESGMPNNRFLAERTGGTYSTLKVQPAELEDSGVYFCASSAVQGYGYTFGSGTRLTVV.